The rows below give T cell receptor beta chains drawn from one sample of a study of beta chain features in type 1 diabetes. Only in-frame clones appear in the TCRdb table, and some are missing; sequencing was by immunoSEQ multiplex PCR. The sample holds about 350,000 clones, around 19% seen once. Sequenced: naive CD4+ T cells from blood. These receptors all stem from a woman under 30 in good health. Both conserved end residues are part of each CDR3. A D gene is named only where the DNA matches it firmly. The size entry is marked missing in some rows and otherwise reads once, few, many or a size class.

few,TRBV29-1,TRBJ2-3,NA,CSVVGAYTDTQYF,TGCAGCGTTGTTGGGGCATACACAGATACGCAGTATTTT
NA,TRBV6-5,TRBJ2-7,TRBD1,CASSYQTGEMEYF,TGTGCCAGCAGTTACCAGACAGGGGAGATGGAGTACTTC
NA,TRBV12-5,TRBJ2-3,NA,CASRGLGTDTQYF,TGTGCTAGTAGGGGCCTGGGGACAGATACGCAGTATTTT
few,TRBV30,TRBJ1-2,NA,CACVPEGGYGYTF,TGTGCCTGCGTGCCTGAGGGAGGCTATGGCTACACCTTC
NA,TRBV18,TRBJ2-7,TRBD1,CASSPRTGTYEQYF,TGTGCCAGCTCACCTAGGACAGGGACCTACGAGCAGTACTTC
few,TRBV7-2,TRBJ2-1,TRBD2,CASSLRPLAGAGNEQFF,TGTGCCAGCAGCTTGCGTCCCCTAGCGGGGGCGGGCAATGAGCAGTTCTTC
NA,TRBV18,TRBJ1-2,TRBD1,CASSPTFIDRVEGYTF,TGTGCCAGCTCACCAACATTTATCGACAGGGTCGAGGGCTACACCTTC
NA,TRBV9,TRBJ1-6,NA,CASSVAPSRDSPLHF,TGTGCCAGCAGCGTCGCCCCCTCCAGGGATTCACCCCTCCACTTT
NA,TRBV2,TRBJ2-1,NA,CASQGVDEQFF,TGTGCCAGCCAAGGGGTTGATGAGCAGTTCTTC
NA,TRBV7-2,TRBJ2-7,TRBD2,CASSPLAGGRLHEQYF,TGTGCCAGCAGCCCACTAGCGGGGGGGCGGCTCCACGAGCAGTACTTC
few,TRBV2,TRBJ2-7,TRBD2,CASNEGLVREQYF,TGTGCCAGCAACGAAGGACTAGTTCGCGAGCAGTACTTC
NA,TRBV7-3,TRBJ2-1,NA,CASSSYIRHLRAYNEQFF,TGTGCCAGCAGCTCCTATATACGACACCTCAGGGCCTACAATGAGCAGTTCTTC
few,TRBV7-2,TRBJ2-5,TRBD2,CASSTTSGPEGTQYF,TGTGCCAGCAGCACCACTAGCGGGCCGGAAGGGACCCAGTACTTC
NA,TRBV6-5,TRBJ1-2,NA,CASSYERNYGYTF,TGTGCCAGCAGTTACGAGCGTAACTATGGCTACACCTTC
few,TRBV29-1,TRBJ1-1,NA,CSVAVQGGGTEAFF,TGCAGCGTTGCGGTCCAGGGAGGAGGAACTGAAGCTTTCTTT
few,TRBV4-3,TRBJ2-3,NA,CASSQGPRTLRTDTQYF,TGCGCCAGCAGCCAGGGCCCACGGACACTACGCACAGATACGCAGTATTTT
few,TRBV5-1,TRBJ1-1,NA,CASSLGMNTEAFF,TGCGCCAGCAGCTTGGGTATGAACACTGAAGCTTTCTTT
NA,TRBV9,TRBJ1-2,TRBD1,CASSVGTGDNYGYTF,TGTGCCAGCAGCGTAGGGACAGGGGATAACTATGGCTACACCTTC
NA,TRBV5-1,TRBJ2-1,TRBD2,CASSSGGAYNEQFF,TGCGCCAGCAGTAGCGGGGGGGCGTACAATGAGCAGTTCTTC
few,TRBV30,TRBJ1-2,NA,CAWSVLGRGLGYTF,TGTGCCTGGAGTGTACTCGGAAGAGGCTTGGGCTACACCTTC
few,TRBV2,TRBJ1-6,TRBD1,CASSERLGRGNSPLHF,TGTGCCAGCAGTGAAAGGCTGGGCAGGGGGAATTCACCCCTCCACTTT
NA,TRBV5-8,TRBJ2-7,NA,CASSSLYEQYF,TGTGCCAGCAGCTCACTCTACGAGCAGTACTTC
few,TRBV6-5,TRBJ2-1,TRBD2,CASTSLAGLNNEQFF,TGTGCCAGCACCAGCCTAGCGGGTCTTAACAATGAGCAGTTCTTC
NA,TRBV7-2,TRBJ2-3,TRBD2,CASSLLAGAAGDTQYF,TGTGCCAGCAGCCTACTAGCGGGAGCGGCTGGAGATACGCAGTATTTT
once,TRBV6-5,TRBJ2-7,NA,CASSYLGATEQYF,TGTGCCAGCAGTTACTTGGGGGCTACAGAGCAGTACTTC
NA,TRBV4-3,TRBJ2-7,TRBD2,CASSQGGAGGPYEQYF,TGCGCCAGCAGCCAAGGTGGGGCGGGGGGGCCTTACGAGCAGTACTTC
NA,TRBV12-5,TRBJ2-1,TRBD1,CASGTGGAYNEQFF,TGTGCTAGTGGTACAGGGGGCGCGTACAATGAGCAGTTCTTC
NA,TRBV9,TRBJ1-4,NA,CASSTGLEYEKLFF,TGTGCCAGCAGCACAGGGCTCGAGTATGAAAAACTGTTTTTT
few,TRBV9,TRBJ1-2,NA,CASSPGERSPYGYTF,TGTGCCAGCAGCCCGGGTGAACGGAGTCCCTATGGCTACACCTTC
NA,TRBV6-5,TRBJ1-2,TRBD1,CASSSMDRRGGYTF,TGTGCCAGCAGTTCCATGGACAGGAGAGGCGGCTACACCTTC
few,TRBV5-1,TRBJ2-1,NA,CASSLLADEQFF,TGCGCCAGCAGCTTGTTAGCAGATGAGCAGTTCTTC
few,TRBV9,TRBJ2-1,TRBD1,CASSTRQGAYNEQFF,TGTGCCAGCAGCACTCGACAGGGGGCCTACAATGAGCAGTTCTTC
few,TRBV29-1,TRBJ2-2,TRBD1,CSVVQGSHGELFF,TGCAGCGTCGTACAGGGGTCCCACGGGGAGCTGTTTTTT
few,TRBV5-1,TRBJ2-1,NA,CASSAAIGEQFF,TGCGCCAGCAGCGCCGCGATTGGTGAGCAGTTCTTC
NA,TRBV10-3,TRBJ1-1,NA,CAIGGLDTEAFF,TGTGCCATTGGGGGGTTGGACACTGAAGCTTTCTTT
once,TRBV9,TRBJ1-2,TRBD1,CASSVDGTAMGAGGYTF,TGTGCCAGCAGCGTAGACGGGACAGCAATGGGGGCAGGTGGCTACACCTTC
few,TRBV4-1,TRBJ2-4,TRBD2,CASSQAPSGTSVPWGAKNIQYF,TGCGCCAGCAGCCAAGCACCTTCTGGGACTAGCGTTCCCTGGGGGGCCAAAAACATTCAGTACTTC
few,TRBV5-6,TRBJ2-7,NA,CASSLDPSEYFSYEQYF,TGTGCCAGCAGCTTGGACCCGAGTGAATATTTCTCCTACGAGCAGTACTTC
NA,TRBV6-6,TRBJ2-7,TRBD2,CASIPGLAGYEQYF,TGTGCCAGCATTCCCGGACTAGCGGGCTACGAGCAGTACTTC
NA,TRBV30,TRBJ1-2,NA,CAWSIVPGHQPFSYGYTF,TGTGCCTGGTCAATCGTCCCGGGACATCAGCCCTTTTCCTATGGCTACACCTTC
NA,TRBV7-2,TRBJ2-7,TRBD1,CASSPFGTGYYEQYF,TGTGCCAGCAGCCCCTTTGGGACAGGCTACTACGAGCAGTACTTC